This T cell receptor beta chain was obtained from a study of persistence of HIV-infected CD4 T cells. J was trimmed by 8 bases and V by 1 base; bases with no gene match: 8. The CDR3 runs 17 residues. Germline loops: CDR1 SGHTA, CDR2 FQGTGA. Lysates of CMV-infected fibroblasts at 9 to 10 ug/mL stimulated these cells. Sorting of responding CD4+ T cells relied on upregulated CD40 ligand together with CD69. Stimulated PBMCs had first been depleted of CD8+ T cells. Remarks on this clone: Antigen specificity is unknown.

Sequencing used immunoSEQ version 4 in survey mode. Measured with immunoSEQ multiplex PCR; TCRdb has only the in-frame clones, and not every one. The sample lists 6,000 to 8,500 clones; roughly three quarters were seen once. The receptor was isolated from an adult woman with HIV who was CMV-seropositive. The specimen was CD4+ T cells sorted from PBMCs after roughly 18-hour stimulation, collected from a patient who received antiretroviral therapy. The chain is built from TRBV7-3 and TRBJ2-1, with 13 positions matching TRBD2. The CDR3 here is CASSLRLAGGLVDEQFF. The CDR3 region has the DNA TGTGCCAGCAGCTTAAGACTAGCGGGAGGCCTCGTGGATGAGCAGTTCTTC.